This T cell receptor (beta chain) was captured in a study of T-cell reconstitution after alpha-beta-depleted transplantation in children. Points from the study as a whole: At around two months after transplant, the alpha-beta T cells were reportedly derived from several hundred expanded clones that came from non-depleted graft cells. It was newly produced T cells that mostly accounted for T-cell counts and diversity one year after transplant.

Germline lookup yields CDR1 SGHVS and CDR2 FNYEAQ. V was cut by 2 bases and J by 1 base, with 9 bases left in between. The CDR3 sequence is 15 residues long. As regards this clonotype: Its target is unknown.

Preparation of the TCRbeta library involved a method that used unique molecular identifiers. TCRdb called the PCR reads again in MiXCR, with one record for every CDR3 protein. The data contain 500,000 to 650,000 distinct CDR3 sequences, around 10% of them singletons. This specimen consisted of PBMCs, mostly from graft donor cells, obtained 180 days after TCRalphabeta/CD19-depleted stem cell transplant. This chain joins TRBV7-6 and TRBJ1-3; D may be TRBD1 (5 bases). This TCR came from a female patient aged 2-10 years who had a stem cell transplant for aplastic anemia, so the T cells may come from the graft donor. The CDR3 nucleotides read TGTGCCAGCAGCTTACTCGGGGCATCTGGAAACACCATATATTTT. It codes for CASSLLGASGNTIYF.